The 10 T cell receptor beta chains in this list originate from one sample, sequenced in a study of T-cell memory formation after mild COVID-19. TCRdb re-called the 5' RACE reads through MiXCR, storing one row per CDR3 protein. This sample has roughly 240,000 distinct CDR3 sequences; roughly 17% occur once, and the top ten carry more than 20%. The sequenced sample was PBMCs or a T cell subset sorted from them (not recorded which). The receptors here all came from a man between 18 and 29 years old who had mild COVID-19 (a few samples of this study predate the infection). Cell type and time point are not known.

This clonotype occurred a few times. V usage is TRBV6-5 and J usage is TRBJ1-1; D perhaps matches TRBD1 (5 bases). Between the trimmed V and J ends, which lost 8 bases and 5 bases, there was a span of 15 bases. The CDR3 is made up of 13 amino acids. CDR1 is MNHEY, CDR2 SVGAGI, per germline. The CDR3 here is CASYSVGGTEAFF. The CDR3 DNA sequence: TGTGCCAGCTATTCCGTCGGGGGGACTGAAGCTTTCTTT.

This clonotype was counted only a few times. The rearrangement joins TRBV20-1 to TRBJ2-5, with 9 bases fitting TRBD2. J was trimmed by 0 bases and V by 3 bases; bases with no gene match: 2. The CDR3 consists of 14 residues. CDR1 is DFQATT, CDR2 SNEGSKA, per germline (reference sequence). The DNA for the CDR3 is TGCAGTGCTAGCCCTAGCGGGGACCAAGAGACCCAGTACTTC. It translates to CSASPSGDQETQYF.

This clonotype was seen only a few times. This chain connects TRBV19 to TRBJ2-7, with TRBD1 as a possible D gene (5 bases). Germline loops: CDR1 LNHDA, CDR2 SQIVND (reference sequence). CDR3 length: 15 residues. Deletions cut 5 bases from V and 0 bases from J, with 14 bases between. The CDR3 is CASSSVMDTSYEQYF. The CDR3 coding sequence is TGTGCCAGTAGTTCGGTTATGGACACCTCCTACGAGCAGTACTTC. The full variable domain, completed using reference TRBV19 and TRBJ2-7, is DGGITQSPKYLFRKEGQNVTLSCEQNLNHDAMYWYRQDPGQGLRLIYYSQIVNDFQKGDIAEGYSVSREKKESFPLTVTSAQKNPTAFYLCASSSVMDTSYEQYFGPGTRLTVT.

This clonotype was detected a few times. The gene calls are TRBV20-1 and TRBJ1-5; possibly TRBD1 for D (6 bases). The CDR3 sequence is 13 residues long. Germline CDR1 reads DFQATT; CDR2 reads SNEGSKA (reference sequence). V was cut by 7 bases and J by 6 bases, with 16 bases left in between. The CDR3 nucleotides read TGCAGTGGCTGGTCAGGGGCCGGTCAGCCCCAGCATTTT. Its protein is CSGWSGAGQPQHF.

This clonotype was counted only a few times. The CDR3 is CASRNPLGGSTYTEAFF. The DNA of the CDR3 is TGTGCCAGCAGAAACCCACTAGGGGGATCAACATACACTGAAGCTTTCTTT. The chain combines TRBV6-2 or TRBV6-3 with TRBJ1-1, with D tentatively TRBD1 (6 bases). Trimming took 6 bases from V and 3 from J, leaving 23 bases between them. The germline V gene encodes CDR1 MNHEY and CDR2 SVGEGT. The CDR3 loop spans 17 amino acids.

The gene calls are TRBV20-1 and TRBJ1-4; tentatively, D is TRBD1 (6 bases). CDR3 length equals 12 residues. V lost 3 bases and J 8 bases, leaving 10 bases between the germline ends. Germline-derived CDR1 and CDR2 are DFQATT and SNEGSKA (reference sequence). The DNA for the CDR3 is TGCAGTGCTAGGGGGGGGCAGGAAAAACTGTTTTTT. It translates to CSARGGQEKLFF.

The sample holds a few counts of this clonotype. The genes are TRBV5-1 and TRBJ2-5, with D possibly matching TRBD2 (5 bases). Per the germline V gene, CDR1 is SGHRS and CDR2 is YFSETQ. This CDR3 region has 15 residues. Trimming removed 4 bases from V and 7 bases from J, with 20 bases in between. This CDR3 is CASSEILETIGTQYF. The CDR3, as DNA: TGCGCCAGCAGCGAAATACTAGAAACGATTGGGACCCAGTACTTC.

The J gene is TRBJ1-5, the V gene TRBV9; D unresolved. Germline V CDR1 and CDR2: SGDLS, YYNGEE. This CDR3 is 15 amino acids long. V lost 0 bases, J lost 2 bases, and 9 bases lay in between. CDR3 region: CASSVEGLGNQPQHF. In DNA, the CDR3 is TGTGCCAGCAGCGTAGAAGGGCTAGGCAATCAGCCCCAGCATTTT. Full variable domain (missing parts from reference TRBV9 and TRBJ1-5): DSGVTQTPKHLITATGQRVTLRCSPRSGDLSVYWYQQSLDQGLQFLIQYYNGEERAKGNILERFSAQQFPDLHSELNLSSLELGDSALYFCASSVEGLGNQPQHFGDGTRLSIL.

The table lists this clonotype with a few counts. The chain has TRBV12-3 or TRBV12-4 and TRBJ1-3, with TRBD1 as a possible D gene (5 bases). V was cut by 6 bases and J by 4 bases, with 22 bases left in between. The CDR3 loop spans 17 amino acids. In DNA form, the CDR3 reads TGTGCCAGCAGACCCCATCCCTTGGGGGTAGCGGGAAACACCATATATTTT. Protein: CASRPHPLGVAGNTIYF.

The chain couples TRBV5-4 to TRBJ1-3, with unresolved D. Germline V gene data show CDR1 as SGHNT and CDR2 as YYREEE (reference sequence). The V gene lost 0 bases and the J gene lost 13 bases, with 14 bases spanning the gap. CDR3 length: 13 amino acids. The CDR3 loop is CASSLAAGKVIYF. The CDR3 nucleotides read TGTGCCAGCAGCTTGGCGGCAGGCAAAGTTATATATTTT.